One sample yielded the 24 T cell receptor beta chains listed below, sequenced in a study of graft-versus-host responses after intestinal transplantation. Antigens for these TCRs are unknown. The method was immunoSEQ multiplex PCR; TCRdb's version includes in-frame clones alone and lacks a portion of them. The sample carries 50,000 to 80,000 clones, more than 85% recorded once. The source was unstimulated CD8+ T cells sorted from spleen or lymph node cells, collected before transplant. All receptors come from a human donor who was the organ donor for an intestinal transplant.

CDR3 DNA sequence: TGTGCCAGCAGTGAGGGTCCCCCCGAGGCTGAAGCTTTCTTT. Its protein is CASSEGPPEAEAFF. This chain uses TRBV2 with TRBJ1-1, with D uncertain. Per the germline V gene, CDR1 is SNHLY and CDR2 is FYNNEI. The CDR3 runs to 14 residues. V gave up 3 bases and J gave up 6 bases, with 14 bases separating them.

V gene TRBV27 combines with J gene TRBJ2-7; D is uncertain. CDR1 is MNHEY, CDR2 SMNVEV, per germline (reference sequence). CDR3 length: 11 amino acids. Trimming stripped 3 bases from V and 3 bases from J, with 3 bases between. The CDR3, as DNA: TGTGCCAGCAGTTTTCTCTACGAGCAGTACTTC. Its translation is CASSFLYEQYF.

The V call is TRBV29-1, the J call TRBJ2-1; tentatively, D is TRBD1 (5 bases). Germline values: CDR1 SQVTM, CDR2 ANQGSEA. The CDR3 spans 13 residues. Trimming took off 7 bases at V and 5 bases at J, with 15 bases between the two ends. This chain's CDR3 is CSGGGRANNEQFF. CDR3 DNA: TGCAGCGGCGGCGGCAGGGCAAACAATGAGCAGTTCTTC.

This rearrangement joins TRBV27 to TRBJ2-1; the match to TRBD2 covers 7 bases. The V and J ends lost 0 bases and 4 bases, in that order; junction bases with no gene match: 6. The germline CDR1 and CDR2 sequences are MNHEY and SMNVEV (reference sequence). The CDR3 consists of 16 residues. The CDR3 sequence is CASSLSAGGGYNEQFF. CDR3 coding DNA: TGTGCCAGCAGTTTATCGGCTGGCGGGGGATACAATGAGCAGTTCTTC.

A single count supports this clone. V is TRBV13 and J is TRBJ2-5; D gene unclear. Looked up from germline, CDR1 is PRHDT and CDR2 is FYEKMQ (reference sequence). V was trimmed by 2 bases and J by 2 bases, leaving 6 bases between them. The CDR3 covers 13 residues. CDR3 sequence reads: CASSLKPQETQYF. CDR3 nucleotide sequence: TGTGCCAGCAGCTTAAAGCCACAAGAGACCCAGTACTTC.

The rearrangement uses TRBV4-2 and TRBJ2-7, with 8 bases identical to TRBD2. The V segment lost 1 base and the J segment 4 bases; nucleotides outside the gene matches: 6. This CDR3 comprises 15 residues. CDR1 and CDR2 (germline): LGHNA, YNFKEQ. The CDR3 reads CASSQVVAGPYEQYF. DNA of the CDR3: TGTGCCAGCAGCCAAGTTGTAGCGGGACCGTACGAGCAGTACTTC.

The chain combines TRBV5-6 with TRBJ2-7; TRBD1 aligns across 9 bases. The length of the CDR3 is 16 residues. V trimming: 4 bases; J trimming: 4 bases; junction bases outside the gene matches: 12. The germline CDR1 and CDR2 sequences are SGHDT and YYEEEE. CDR3 residues: CASSPGAWTGVYEQYF. The CDR3 DNA follows: TGTGCCAGCAGCCCGGGGGCTTGGACAGGGGTTTACGAGCAGTACTTC.

This clone has only one observation. The J gene is TRBJ2-7, the V gene TRBV2; perhaps TRBD2 as D (6 bases). V lost 1 base and J 3 bases, leaving 7 bases between the germline ends. The CDR3 contains 13 residues. In germline, CDR1 is SNHLY, CDR2 FYNNEI. Here the CDR3 reads CASSEGTNYEQYF. The DNA of the CDR3 is TGTGCCAGCAGTGAAGGGACTAACTACGAGCAGTACTTC.

This chain's CDR3 is CASIPETNYHEQYF. The CDR3 DNA follows: TGTGCCAGCATCCCTGAGACAAATTACCACGAGCAGTACTTC. The genes are TRBV7-8 and TRBJ2-7; unclear D gene. The length of the CDR3 is 14 residues. Trimming took off 7 bases at V and 5 bases at J, with 18 bases between the two ends. CDR1 is SGHVS, CDR2 FQNEAQ, per germline. The whole variable domain, filled in from reference TRBV7-8 and TRBJ2-7, reads GAGVSQSPRYKVAKRGQDVALRCDPISGHVSLFWYQQALGQGPEFLTYFQNEAQLDKSGLPSDRFFAERPEGSVSTLKIQRTQQEDSAVYLCASIPETNYHEQYFGPGTRLTVT.

V usage is TRBV28 and J usage is TRBJ2-7; 12 positions match TRBD2. This CDR3 region has 18 residues. V trimming: 11 bases; J trimming: 6 bases; junction bases outside the gene matches: 23. Per the germline V gene, CDR1 is MDHEN and CDR2 is SYDVKM. The DNA of the CDR3 is TGTGCCGCCTATCCCCCGGGGACGGCTAGCGGGAGGGACTCCGAGCAGTACTTC. Protein: CAAYPPGTASGRDSEQYF.

A single count supports this clone. The rearrangement links TRBV6-5 to TRBJ2-4, with 8 bases fitting TRBD2. Looked up from germline, CDR1 is MNHEY and CDR2 is SVGAGI. The J segment lost 4 bases and the V segment lost 3 bases, leaving 8 bases of the junction unmatched. The CDR3 consists of 16 residues. This CDR3 is CASSYSGERAKNIQYF. DNA of the CDR3: TGTGCCAGCAGTTATAGCGGGGAGAGAGCTAAAAACATTCAGTACTTC.

The chain carries TRBV28 and TRBJ1-5; tentative D call: TRBD1 (5 bases). The CDR3 has 14 residues. V dropped 3 bases and J dropped 1 base, with 7 bases sitting between them. CDR1 is MDHEN, CDR2 SYDVKM, per germline. CDR3: CASSLGGSNQPQHF. The CDR3 DNA reads TGTGCCAGCAGTTTGGGGGGGAGCAATCAGCCCCAGCATTTT.

V usage is TRBV1 and J usage is TRBJ2-3; the table's D call, TRBD2, was not checked against the DNA. TRBV1 is an annotated pseudogene. The CDR3 extends over 16 amino acids. The CDR3 DNA sequence: TGCACCAGCAGCCGAACTAGCGGGACTAGCACAGATACGCAGTATTTT. Translated: CTSSRTSGTSTDTQYF.

J is TRBJ1-1 and V is TRBV11-3; D unclear. The CDR3 runs 15 residues. CDR1 SGHNT and CDR2 YENEEA come from the germline V gene. V was shortened by 5 bases and J by 3 bases, with 16 bases between the two germline ends. As DNA, the CDR3 is TGTGCCAGCAGCCCCTCGAGGCCTGGCCACACTGAAGCTTTCTTT. Residues: CASSPSRPGHTEAFF. The full variable domain, in which reference TRBV11-3 and TRBJ1-1 provide the parts outside the CDR3, is EAGVVQSPRYKIIEKKQPVAFWCNPISGHNTLYWYLQNLGQGPELLIRYENEEAVDDSQLPKDRFSAERLKGVDSTLKIQPAELGDSAVYLCASSPSRPGHTEAFFGQGTRLTVV.

This clone was recorded only once. The chain joins TRBV2 to TRBJ2-7, with D possibly TRBD2 on 6 matching bases. V lost 1 base and J 3 bases, leaving 16 bases between the germline ends. CDR1 and CDR2 from the germline V gene are SNHLY and FYNNEI. The CDR3 has 16 residues. This chain's CDR3 is CASSEGPGGSGYEQYF. CDR3 DNA: TGTGCCAGCAGTGAAGGCCCCGGGGGTAGCGGCTACGAGCAGTACTTC.

The J gene is TRBJ2-2, the V gene TRBV7-3; tentatively, D is TRBD1 (6 bases). V lost 6 bases, J lost 2 bases, and 13 bases lay in between. The CDR3 covers 15 residues. The germline gives CDR1 SGHTA, CDR2 FQGTGA. The CDR3 DNA follows: TGTGCCAGCAGGGGGAAAGGGGGAAACACCGGGGAGCTGTTTTTT. Protein sequence: CASRGKGGNTGELFF.

CDR3 nucleotide sequence: TGCGCCAGCAGCCAAGACCGGACAGGGCCCGGAGCTTTCTTT. Its protein is CASSQDRTGPGAFF. V and J are TRBV4-1 and TRBJ1-1, with 8 nucleotides matching TRBD1. V shed 0 bases, J shed 10 bases, and the junction held 7 bases outside the gene matches. The CDR3 totals 14 residues. CDR1 is MGHRA, CDR2 YSYEKL, per germline.

The rearrangement joins TRBV19 to TRBJ2-3; D might be TRBD2 (5 bases). This CDR3 is 15 amino acids long. With 3 bases removed from V and 4 bases from J, the gap between germline ends came to 14 bases. In germline, CDR1 is LNHDA, CDR2 SQIVND (reference sequence). The DNA of the CDR3 is TGTGCCAGTAGTATCGATAGCGTAGATTCAGATACGCAGTATTTT. This codes for CASSIDSVDSDTQYF.

The V gene is TRBV2, the J gene TRBJ1-1; D gene unclear. V gave up 11 bases and J gave up 4 bases, with 14 bases separating them. Germline V gene data show CDR1 as SNHLY and CDR2 as FYNNEI. The CDR3 is 12 amino acids. The CDR3 DNA reads TGTGCCGAGGCCTTCGGCCCCACTGAAGCTTTCTTT. It is translated as CAEAFGPTEAFF.

This sequence joins TRBV5-6 and TRBJ2-7, with 7 bases matching TRBD1. The germline V gene has CDR1 SGHDT and CDR2 YYEEEE. This CDR3 has 15 amino acids. After removal of 3 bases from V and 2 bases from J, the junction contained 8 bases not matched to a gene. CDR3 in amino acids: CASSSPRQGPYEQYF. The CDR3, as DNA: TGTGCCAGCAGCTCCCCCCGACAGGGACCCTACGAGCAGTACTTC.

The V gene is TRBV4-1, the J gene TRBJ2-1, with a weak D call TRBD2 (5 bases). Trimming took off 4 bases at V and 4 bases at J, with 8 bases between the two ends. The CDR3 contains 13 residues. In germline, CDR1 is MGHRA, CDR2 YSYEKL. The CDR3 DNA sequence: TGCGCCAGCAGCCCCGGGGTTTACAATGAGCAGTTCTTC. Amino acid sequence: CASSPGVYNEQFF.

In its sample, this clone was seen once. The chain has TRBV28 and TRBJ2-7; 11 positions match TRBD2. Germline CDR1 reads MDHEN; CDR2 reads SYDVKM. Unmatched junction bases numbered 3, after V lost 3 bases and J lost 2 bases. CDR3 size: 15 residues. Here the CDR3 DNA reads TGTGCCAGCAGTTTTTCTAGCGGGAGGCCCTACGAGCAGTACTTC. Amino acids: CASSFSSGRPYEQYF.

The gene calls are TRBV6-4 and TRBJ2-3; possible D gene TRBD2, 6 bases. The V end was cut by 6 bases, the J end by 0 bases, with 10 bases between. CDR3 length equals 14 residues. The germline V gene has CDR1 MRHNA and CDR2 SNTAGT. DNA of the CDR3: TGTGCCAGCAGCCGGGAGTGGAGCACAGATACGCAGTATTTT. Translation: CASSREWSTDTQYF.

The genes are TRBV6-6 and TRBJ2-7, with D unresolved. Germline V CDR1 and CDR2: MNHNY, SVGAGI (reference sequence). V lost 0 bases to trimming and J lost 0 bases, with 3 bases between them. This CDR3 contains 13 residues. CDR3 DNA: TGTGCCAGCAGTTACTCCCTCTCCTACGAGCAGTACTTC. Encoded protein: CASSYSLSYEQYF.